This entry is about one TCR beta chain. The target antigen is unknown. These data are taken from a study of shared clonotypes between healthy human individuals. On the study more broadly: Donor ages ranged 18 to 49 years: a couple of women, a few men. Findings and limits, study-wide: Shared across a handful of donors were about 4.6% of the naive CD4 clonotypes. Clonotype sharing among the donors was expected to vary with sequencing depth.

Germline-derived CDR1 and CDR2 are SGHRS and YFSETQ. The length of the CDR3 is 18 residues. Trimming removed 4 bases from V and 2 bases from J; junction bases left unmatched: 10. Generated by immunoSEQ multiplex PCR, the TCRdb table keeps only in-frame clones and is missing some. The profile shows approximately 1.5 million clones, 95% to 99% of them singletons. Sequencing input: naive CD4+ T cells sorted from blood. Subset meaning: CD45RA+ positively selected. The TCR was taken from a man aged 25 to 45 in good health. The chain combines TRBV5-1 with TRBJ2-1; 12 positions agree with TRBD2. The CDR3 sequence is CASSMGLAGAGAYNEQFF. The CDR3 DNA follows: TGCGCCAGCAGCATGGGACTAGCGGGCGCAGGAGCCTACAATGAGCAGTTCTTC.